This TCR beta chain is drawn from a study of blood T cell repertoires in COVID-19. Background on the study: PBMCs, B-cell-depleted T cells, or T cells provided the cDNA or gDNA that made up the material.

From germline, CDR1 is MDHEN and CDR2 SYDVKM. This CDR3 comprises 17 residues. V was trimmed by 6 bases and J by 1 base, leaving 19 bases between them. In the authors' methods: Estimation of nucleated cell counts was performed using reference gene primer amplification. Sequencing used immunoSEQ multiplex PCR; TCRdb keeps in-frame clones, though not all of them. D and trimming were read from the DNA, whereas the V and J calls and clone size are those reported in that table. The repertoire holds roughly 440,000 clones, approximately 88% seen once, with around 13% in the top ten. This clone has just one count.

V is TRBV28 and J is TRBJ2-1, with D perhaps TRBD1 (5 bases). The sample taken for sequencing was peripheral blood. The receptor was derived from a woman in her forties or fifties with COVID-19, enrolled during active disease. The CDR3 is CASSTSRDRGSYNEQFF. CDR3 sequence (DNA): TGTGCCAGCAGCACCTCCCGAGACAGAGGATCCTACAATGAGCAGTTCTTC.